This T cell receptor beta chain was recorded in a study of blood T cell repertoires in COVID-19. This clone was seen once. Those enrolled, adults aged about 18 to 89 years, came from about two dozen US areas. As handled by the study authors: Amplification from reference gene primers served as the basis for estimated nucleated cell counts. TCRdb's table, derived via immunoSEQ multiplex PCR, lists solely in-frame clones and lacks some. The V and J calls and clone size are taken from that table; D and trimming were inferred from the DNA. The sample has 300,000 to 400,000 clones, more than 75% seen once. Sequenced input: PBMCs or T cells enriched from blood (not recorded which). This clonotype was obtained from a woman in her twenties or thirties with acute COVID-19.

The CDR3 loop is CASSGAGSADTQYF. CDR3 in DNA: TGTGCCAGCAGCGGAGCGGGGAGCGCAGATACGCAGTATTTT. The chain carries TRBV25-1 and TRBJ2-3, with 7 bases lining up with TRBD2. The germline V gene has CDR1 MGHDK and CDR2 SYGVNS. Unmatched junction bases numbered 7, after V lost 6 bases and J lost 4 bases. This CDR3 region has 14 residues.